These 8 T cell receptor beta chains came from one sample sequenced in a study of blood T cell repertoires in COVID-19. The method was immunoSEQ multiplex PCR; TCRdb's version includes in-frame clones alone and lacks a portion of them. The repertoire holds about 170,000 clones, with around 85% as singletons. Input material: peripheral blood. The source is a man in his sixties who had recovered from COVID-19.

The gene calls are TRBV6-5 and TRBJ2-1, with D possibly being TRBD1 (5 bases). CDR1 is MNHEY and CDR2 is SVGAGI in the germline V gene. The CDR3 has 12 residues. V was pared by 6 bases and J by 7 bases, with 10 bases between. The CDR3: CASRAQGNEQFF. The DNA of the CDR3 is TGTGCCAGCAGGGCCCAGGGTAATGAGCAGTTCTTC.

This chain connects TRBV4-1 to TRBJ2-1, with TRBD2 matching over 12 bases. V was clipped by 0 bases and J by 7 bases; unmatched bases: 7. This CDR3 contains 17 residues. Germline V gene lookup returns CDR1 MGHRA and CDR2 YSYEKL. CDR3 amino acids: CASSQDSLAGGQNEQFF. The CDR3 bases are TGCGCCAGCAGCCAAGATAGTCTAGCGGGGGGGCAGAATGAGCAGTTCTTC.

This chain connects TRBV9 to TRBJ2-2; 8 nucleotides agree with TRBD1. CDR1 is SGDLS, CDR2 YYNGEE, per germline. Trimming cost V 3 bases and J 2 bases; bases outside gene matches: 9. The CDR3 runs 17 residues. The CDR3 spells CASSASKDRANTGELFF. CDR3 DNA: TGTGCCAGCAGCGCCTCTAAGGACAGGGCTAACACCGGGGAGCTGTTTTTT. The full variable domain, with the rest looked up from reference TRBV9 and TRBJ2-2, is DSGVTQTPKHLITATGQRVTLRCSPRSGDLSVYWYQQSLDQGLQFLIQYYNGEERAKGNILERFSAQQFPDLHSELNLSSLELGDSALYFCASSASKDRANTGELFFGEGSRLTVL.

The V gene is TRBV6-5, the J gene TRBJ2-7; D may be TRBD1 (6 bases). There are 12 residues in the CDR3. Germline CDR1 MNHEY, CDR2 SVGAGI. V shed 7 bases and J shed 4 bases, with 11 bases lying between them. The CDR3 protein is CASNGQLYEQYF. CDR3 coding DNA: TGTGCCAGCAATGGACAGTTATACGAGCAGTACTTC.

The chain carries TRBV7-9 and TRBJ1-1; 8 bases are a match to TRBD1. The CDR3 sequence is 14 residues long. With 2 bases clipped from V and 5 bases from J, the junction kept 4 bases outside the gene matches. Germline loops: CDR1 SEHNR, CDR2 FQNEAQ (reference sequence). In nucleotides, the CDR3 is TGTGCCAGCAGCTTAACCCGGACAGGGACTGAAGCTTTCTTT. Protein product: CASSLTRTGTEAFF.

This sequence joins TRBV29-1 and TRBJ2-1, with TRBD2 matching over 12 bases. Germline CDR1 is SQVTM and CDR2 is ANQGSEA. The V gene end was trimmed by 3 bases and the J gene end by 9 bases; junction bases not matched to a gene: 9. The CDR3 contains 15 residues. CDR3 sequence reads: CSVELRLAGDSEQFF. The CDR3 nucleotides read TGCAGCGTTGAGTTGCGACTAGCGGGGGATAGTGAGCAGTTCTTC.

This chain connects TRBV12-3 or TRBV12-4 to TRBJ2-7; 8 nucleotides match TRBD2. This CDR3 contains 13 residues. The J segment lost 1 base and the V segment lost 6 bases, leaving 2 bases of the junction unmatched. CDR3 bases: TGTGCCAGCAGCACTAGCGGATCCTACGAGCAGTACTTC. Its translation: CASSTSGSYEQYF.

The V and J genes are TRBV4-2 and TRBJ2-1, with TRBD2 matching over 8 bases. Germline CDR1 reads LGHNA; CDR2 reads YNFKEQ. CDR3 size: 17 residues. V gave up 4 bases and J gave up 0 bases; unmatched junction bases: 8. CDR3 nucleotide sequence: TGTGCCAGCAGCCGTGTTACGGGGGGGAGCTCCTACAATGAGCAGTTCTTC. This encodes CASSRVTGGSSYNEQFF.